What follows is one TCR beta chain and its context. An end of the junction does not agree with germline; a read error may underlie this. The record originates from a study of blood T cell repertoires in COVID-19. Germline-derived CDR1 and CDR2 are ENHRY and SYGVKD. CDR3 length: 15 residues. Measured with immunoSEQ multiplex PCR; TCRdb has only the in-frame clones, and not every one. The sample consists of roughly 100,000 clones, 80% to 90% of them appearing once. The V call is TRBV10-3, the J call TRBJ1-5; TRBD1 matches 10 bases. The sequenced material came from peripheral blood. This TCR came from a woman older than 75 with acute or convalescent COVID-19. CDR3 bases: TGTGCCATCAGCCCAACGACAGGGGGCAACCAGCCCCAGCATTTT. Residues: CAISPTTGGNQPQHF.